This TCR beta chain was retrieved from a study of T-cell reconstitution after alpha-beta-depleted transplantation in children (dated by TCRdb to the mid-2010s). As for the study more broadly: Using TCR repertoire profiling, the study followed T-cell immune reconstitution in a quantitative way in children after TCRalphabeta/CD19-depleted allogeneic hematopoietic cell transplantation.

Turning to this clonotype: It lacks a known antigen. No base qualities exist here, and no much larger clone lies one base off it.

Receptors were amplified or captured by PCR. TCRdb lists the instrument as Illumina HiSeq 2500. TCR libraries were prepared with molecular barcoding, using unique molecular identifiers to normalize TCRbeta repertoire quantification. Using fastp trimming at Q25 and MiXCR clonotype assembly, TCRdb reanalyzed the public sequencing data and kept in-frame beta chains. Every CDR3 protein is listed once, alongside the most common genes and DNA of its rows. Within this sample are some 530,000 distinct CDR3 sequences, with under 15% of them counted one time only. The ten largest clones represent approximately 5.4% of the sample. Sequencing used PBMCs from the stem cell graft donor, obtained from the stem cell graft. The sequence was collected from a human donor who donated a stem cell graft to a child with combined immunodeficiency.

The DNA sequence is TGTGCCAGCAGCTTGGCCTGTGGGAGGTACCAAGAGACCCAGTACTTC. Translated, this gives CASSLACGRYQETQYF. The sequence links TRBV7-4 to TRBJ2-5; the D gene is perhaps TRBD2, from 6 matching bases. From a lookup of the germline V gene, CDR1 and CDR2 are SGHVT and SQSDAQ. Inclusive of the bounding cysteine and phenylalanine, the CDR3 is 16 residues long. Only CDR3 DNA remains: 48 bases, in frame from the first base. Deletion took 3 bases off V and 0 bases off J, with a span of 14 bases between the germline ends.